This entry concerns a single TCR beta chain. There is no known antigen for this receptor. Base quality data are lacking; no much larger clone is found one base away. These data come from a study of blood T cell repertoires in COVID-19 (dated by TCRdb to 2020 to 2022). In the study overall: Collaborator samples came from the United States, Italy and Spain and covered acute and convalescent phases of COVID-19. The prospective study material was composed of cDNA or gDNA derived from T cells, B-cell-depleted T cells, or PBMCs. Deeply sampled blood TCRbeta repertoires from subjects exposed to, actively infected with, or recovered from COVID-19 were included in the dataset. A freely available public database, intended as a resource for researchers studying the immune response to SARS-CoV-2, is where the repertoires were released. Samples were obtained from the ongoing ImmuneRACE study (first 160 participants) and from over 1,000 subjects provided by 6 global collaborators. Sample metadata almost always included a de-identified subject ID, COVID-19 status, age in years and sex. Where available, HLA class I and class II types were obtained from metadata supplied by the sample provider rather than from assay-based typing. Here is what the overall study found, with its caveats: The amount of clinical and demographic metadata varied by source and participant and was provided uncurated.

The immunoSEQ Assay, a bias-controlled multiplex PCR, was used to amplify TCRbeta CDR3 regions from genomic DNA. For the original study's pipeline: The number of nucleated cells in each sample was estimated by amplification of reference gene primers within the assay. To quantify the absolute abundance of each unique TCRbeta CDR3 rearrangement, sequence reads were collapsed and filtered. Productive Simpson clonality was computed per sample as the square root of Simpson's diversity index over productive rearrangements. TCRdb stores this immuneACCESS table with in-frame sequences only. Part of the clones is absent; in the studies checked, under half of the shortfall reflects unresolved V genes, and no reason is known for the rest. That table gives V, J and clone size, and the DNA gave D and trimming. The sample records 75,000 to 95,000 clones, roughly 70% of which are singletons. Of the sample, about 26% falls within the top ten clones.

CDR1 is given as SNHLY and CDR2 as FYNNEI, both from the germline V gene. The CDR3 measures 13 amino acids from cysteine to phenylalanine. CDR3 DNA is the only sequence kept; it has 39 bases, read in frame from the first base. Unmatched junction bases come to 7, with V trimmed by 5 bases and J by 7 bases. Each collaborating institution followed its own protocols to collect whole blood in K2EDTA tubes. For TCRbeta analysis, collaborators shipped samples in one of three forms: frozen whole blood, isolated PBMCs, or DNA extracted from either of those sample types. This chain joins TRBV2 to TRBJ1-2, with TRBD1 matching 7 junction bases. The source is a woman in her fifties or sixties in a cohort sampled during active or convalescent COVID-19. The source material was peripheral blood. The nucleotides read TGTGCCAGCAGTCTACAGGGGAACGGTGGCTACACCTTC. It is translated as CASSLQGNGGYTF. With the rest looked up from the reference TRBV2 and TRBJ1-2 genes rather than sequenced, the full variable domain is EPEVTQTPSHQVTQMGQEVILRCVPISNHLYFYWYRQILGQKVEFLVSFYNNEISEKSEIFDDQFSVERPDGSNFTLKIRSTKLEDSAMYFCASSLQGNGGYTFGSGTRLTVV.